This passage covers 21 T cell receptor beta chains from one sample sequenced in a study of blood T cell repertoires in COVID-19. The method was immunoSEQ multiplex PCR; TCRdb's version includes in-frame clones alone and lacks a portion of them. The sample holds 200,000 to 250,000 clones; around four fifths are singletons and the top ten take 20%. The sequencing input was peripheral blood. The receptor set was obtained from a man between 25 and 39 years old with active or convalescent COVID-19.

This sequence joins TRBV9 and TRBJ1-4, with 10 bases identical to TRBD1. Trimming cost V 3 bases and J 8 bases; bases outside gene matches: 22. The CDR3 spans 20 residues. Germline CDR1 and CDR2: SGDLS and YYNGEE. The CDR3 bases are TGTGCCAGCAGCGAACACTGGAGACAGGGGGCCGCCCCGATCTGGGAAAAACTGTTTTTT. It encodes CASSEHWRQGAAPIWEKLFF.

This clone was seen a single time. The chain combines TRBV7-6 with TRBJ2-3; 10 positions match TRBD1. The CDR3 sequence is 15 residues long. Germline trimming cut 5 bases from V and 6 bases from J; bases unmatched to any gene: 8. Germline CDR1 SGHVS, CDR2 FNYEAQ. CDR3 sequence (DNA): TGTGCCAGCAGCGCCTCGACAGGGGGCGCGGATACGCAGTATTTT. This sequence encodes CASSASTGGADTQYF.

This clone was seen at least ten times. This chain links TRBV19 with TRBJ1-2, with D tentatively TRBD1 (6 bases). CDR1 is LNHDA and CDR2 is SQIVND in the germline V gene (reference sequence). V was cut by 5 bases and J by 6 bases, with 10 bases left in between. The CDR3 is made up of 12 amino acids. The CDR3 DNA sequence: TGTGCCAGTAGTCAAAACAGGGATGGCTACACCTTC. Translation gives CASSQNRDGYTF.

The rearrangement links TRBV2 to TRBJ2-7; 7 nucleotides line up with TRBD2. V lost 1 base and J lost 3; bases outside the gene matches: 9. The CDR3 consists of 16 residues. The germline gives CDR1 SNHLY, CDR2 FYNNEI. The CDR3 DNA sequence: TGTGCCAGCAGTGAAGATTCGGGCGGGGGTCTCTACGAGCAGTACTTC. Its protein product is CASSEDSGGGLYEQYF. The variable domain in full, with the rest retrieved from reference TRBV2 and TRBJ2-7, is EPEVTQTPSHQVTQMGQEVILRCVPISNHLYFYWYRQILGQKVEFLVSFYNNEISEKSEIFDDQFSVERPDGSNFTLKIRSTKLEDSAMYFCASSEDSGGGLYEQYFGPGTRLTVT.

This chain joins TRBV7-2 and TRBJ1-1; 8 nucleotides line up with TRBD1. Germline lookup yields CDR1 SGHTA and CDR2 FQGNSA. The ends lost 11 bases at V and 1 base at J; junction bases unmatched: 6. The CDR3 has 13 residues. CDR3 protein: CAARDRTNTEAFF. For the CDR3, the DNA is TGTGCCGCCCGGGACAGGACGAACACTGAAGCTTTCTTT.

This clone appeared once. The rearrangement joins TRBV28 to TRBJ1-5, with TRBD1 matching over 7 bases. V lost 8 bases to trimming and J lost 6 bases; unmatched junction nucleotides: 7. Germline V gene data show CDR1 as MDHEN and CDR2 as SYDVKM. This CDR3 region has 13 residues. This CDR3 reads CASRQGSAQPQHF. DNA for the CDR3: TGTGCCAGCCGACAGGGCTCGGCTCAGCCCCAGCATTTT.

The chain uses TRBV5-6 and TRBJ2-1, with D possibly TRBD2 on 5 matching bases. The ends were cut back, 4 bases at V and 7 bases at J, with 15 bases in the middle. CDR1 is SGHDT, CDR2 YYEEEE, per germline. The CDR3 length is 14 residues. The CDR3 region has the DNA TGTGCCAGCAGCCCCTTCGTGAGGGTAAATGAGCAGTTCTTC. This sequence encodes CASSPFVRVNEQFF.

The rearrangement uses TRBV6-4 and TRBJ2-1; 9 bases fit TRBD2. This CDR3 spans 16 amino acids. Losses at the gene ends were 0 bases for V and 0 bases for J; bases not matched to a gene: 0. The germline CDR1 and CDR2 sequences are MRHNA and SNTAGT. CDR3 amino acids: CASSDSSGSSYNEQFF. Written as DNA, the CDR3 is TGTGCCAGCAGTGACTCTAGCGGGAGCTCCTACAATGAGCAGTTCTTC.

The chain carries TRBV5-4 and TRBJ1-2; D is undetermined. Between the trimmed V and J ends, which lost 1 base and 6 bases, there was a span of 4 bases. The CDR3 runs to 11 residues. The germline gives CDR1 SGHNT, CDR2 YYREEE (reference sequence). The CDR3 is CASSLRDGYTF. The DNA for the CDR3 is TGTGCCAGCAGCTTGCGGGATGGCTACACCTTC.

This chain connects TRBV7-8 to TRBJ2-6; 10 bases are shared with TRBD1. The CDR3 consists of 18 residues. The germline CDR1 and CDR2 sequences are SGHVS and FQNEAQ. J gave up 0 bases and V 4 bases, and 6 bases lay outside the gene matches. The CDR3 is CASSSGTGAYSGANVLTF. The CDR3, as DNA: TGTGCCAGCAGCTCCGGGACAGGGGCGTACTCTGGGGCCAACGTCCTGACTTTC. Using reference TRBV7-8 and TRBJ2-6 for the parts outside the CDR3, the full variable domain is GAGVSQSPRYKVAKRGQDVALRCDPISGHVSLFWYQQALGQGPEFLTYFQNEAQLDKSGLPSDRFFAERPEGSVSTLKIQRTQQEDSAVYLCASSSGTGAYSGANVLTFGAGSRLTVL.

On this clone itself: Other DNA sequences in this specimen translate into the identical CDR3. The chain couples TRBV6-5 to TRBJ2-7; 10 bases fit TRBD2. Germline V gene data show CDR1 as MNHEY and CDR2 as SVGAGI. The V segment lost 0 bases and the J segment 4 bases; nucleotides outside the gene matches: 3. CDR3 size: 15 residues. As DNA, the CDR3 is TGTGCCAGCAGTTACTCTCTAGCGGGGGCGTACGAGCAGTACTTC. This gives the protein CASSYSLAGAYEQYF.

The CDR3 sequence is CASSSRQDNQPQHF. CDR3 coding DNA: TGTGCCAGCAGCTCCCGACAGGATAATCAGCCCCAGCATTTT. The J gene is TRBJ1-5, the V gene TRBV7-2; a possible D gene is TRBD1 (6 bases). CDR1 and CDR2 (germline): SGHTA, FQGNSA. This CDR3 comprises 14 residues. Trimming took 4 bases from V and 4 from J, leaving 11 bases between them. The full variable domain, completed using reference TRBV7-2 and TRBJ1-5, is GAGVSQSPSNKVTEKGKDVELRCDPISGHTALYWYRQSLGQGLEFLIYFQGNSAPDKSGLPSDRFSAERTGGSVSTLTIQRTQQEDSAVYLCASSSRQDNQPQHFGDGTRLSIL.

The rearrangement uses TRBV5-1 and TRBJ1-4, with 8 bases lining up with TRBD1. From germline, CDR1 is SGHRS and CDR2 YFSETQ. The CDR3 has 15 residues. With V trimmed by 5 bases and J by 4 bases, 7 bases remained unmatched. The CDR3 region is CASRGTGGLNEKLFF. CDR3 DNA: TGCGCCAGCAGAGGAACAGGGGGGCTTAATGAAAAACTGTTTTTT.

The rearrangement uses TRBV6-5 and TRBJ1-1, with 9 bases that match TRBD1. CDR1 and CDR2 (germline): MNHEY, SVGAGI. J lost 4 bases, V lost 5 bases, and 8 bases had no gene match. This CDR3 is built from 15 residues. The CDR3 sequence: CASSPPGTGSTEAFF. CDR3 sequence (DNA): TGTGCCAGCAGTCCCCCTGGGACAGGGAGCACTGAAGCTTTCTTT.

The V and J genes are TRBV18 and TRBJ2-7, with 8 positions matching TRBD1. Germline V gene data show CDR1 as KGHSH and CDR2 as LQKENI. CDR3 length equals 14 residues. The V and J ends lost 3 bases and 3 bases, in that order; junction bases with no gene match: 4. CDR3 loop: CASSPTGTGYEQYF. The CDR3 DNA follows: TGTGCCAGCTCACCTACCGGGACAGGCTACGAGCAGTACTTC.

The J gene is TRBJ2-7, the V gene TRBV28, with a weak D call TRBD1 (6 bases). With 5 bases removed from V and 5 bases from J, the gap between germline ends came to 10 bases. Germline CDR1 and CDR2: MDHEN and SYDVKM. The CDR3 is made up of 12 amino acids. CDR3 residues: CASSLRGDEQYF. CDR3 sequence (DNA): TGTGCCAGCAGTCTCAGGGGTGACGAGCAGTACTTC.

This chain connects TRBV12-3 or TRBV12-4 to TRBJ2-7; perhaps TRBD2 as D (5 bases). The CDR3 covers 12 residues. With 2 bases removed from V and 5 bases from J, the gap between germline ends came to 7 bases. CDR3 bases: TGTGCCAGCAGTTTACCCGGGGACGAGCAGTACTTC. Residues: CASSLPGDEQYF.

The chain has TRBV4-2 and TRBJ2-5, with 13 bases aligning to TRBD2. Trimming took 2 bases from V and 1 from J; bases not matched to a gene: 13. CDR1 and CDR2 from the germline V gene are LGHNA and YNFKEQ. This CDR3 is 20 amino acids long. The CDR3 loop is CASSQTGLAGAKNSQETQYF. CDR3 nucleotides: TGTGCCAGCAGCCAAACAGGACTAGCGGGAGCCAAAAACTCCCAAGAGACCCAGTACTTC.

The chain employs TRBV3-1 (or the pseudogene TRBV3-2) and TRBJ1-5, with a tentative D call TRBD1 (5 bases). The CDR3 length is 17 residues. CDR1 and CDR2 from the germline V gene are LGHDT and YNNKEL (reference sequence). V lost 1 base and J lost 0, with 13 bases in between. The CDR3 bases are TGTGCCAGCAGCCAAGGAGACAGACTTCATAGCAATCAGCCCCAGCATTTT. Translation: CASSQGDRLHSNQPQHF.

The chain employs TRBV28 and TRBJ1-3; D is unresolved. Germline V CDR1 and CDR2: MDHEN, SYDVKM. V lost 4 bases to trimming and J lost 4 bases, with 8 bases between them. The CDR3 has 13 amino acids. The CDR3 here is CASSSFRGNTIYF. CDR3 coding DNA: TGTGCCAGCAGTTCTTTCAGAGGAAACACCATATATTTT. Full variable domain (outside the CDR3, taken from reference TRBV28 and TRBJ1-3): DVKVTQSSRYLVKRTGEKVFLECVQDMDHENMFWYRQDPGLGLRLIYFSYDVKMKEKGDIPEGYSVSREKKERFSLILESASTNQTSMYLCASSSFRGNTIYFGEGSWLTVV.

V usage is TRBV4-3 and J usage is TRBJ2-3; TRBD2 matches 7 bases. This CDR3 spans 16 amino acids. CDR1 is LGHNA and CDR2 is YSLEER in the germline V gene. V shed 0 bases and J 1 base; nucleotides not matched to a gene: 4. The CDR3 DNA sequence: TGCGCCAGCAGCCAAGAGCCGGCGGGGGGCACAGATACGCAGTATTTT. This gives the protein CASSQEPAGGTDTQYF.